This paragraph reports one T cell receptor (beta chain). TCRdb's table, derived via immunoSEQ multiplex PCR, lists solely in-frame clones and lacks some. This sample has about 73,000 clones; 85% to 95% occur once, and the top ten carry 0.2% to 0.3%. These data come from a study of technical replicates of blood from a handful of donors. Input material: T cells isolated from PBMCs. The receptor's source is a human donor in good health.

CDR3 loop: CASSPFETSGSTPNKETQYF. DNA of the CDR3: TGTGCCAGCTCACCCTTTGAAACTAGCGGGAGTACCCCGAATAAAGAGACCCAGTACTTC. The chain combines TRBV18 with TRBJ2-5; 11 positions match TRBD2. CDR3 size: 20 residues. V gave up 3 bases and J gave up 3 bases; unmatched junction bases: 18. Germline V gene data show CDR1 as KGHSH and CDR2 as LQKENI.